These 15 T cell receptor beta chains share one sample of origin, sequenced in a study of Graves' ophthalmopathy and Graves' hyperthyroidism. TCR beta CDR3 regions were amplified from RNA transcripts. RT-PCR with HTBI primers came first, then second-round multiplex PCR. TCRdb reanalysed the multiplex PCR reads using MiXCR and keeps one entry per CDR3 protein. Of hundreds of thousands of distinct CDR3 sequences in the sample, about 41% are singletons; the top ten hold over 2.5%. The sequenced sample was peripheral blood. The receptors here all came from an adult man with Graves' ophthalmopathy.

A remark on this clonotype: One end of the junction does not line up with germline, which may come from a read error. V is TRBV5-1 and J is TRBJ2-2; no firm D call. The CDR3 length is 13 residues. Germline CDR1 is SGHRS and CDR2 is YFSETQ. The CDR3 loop is CASSLVWQGELFF. In DNA form, the CDR3 reads TGTGCCAGCAGCTTGGTTTGGCAGGGGGAGCTGTTTTTT.

Regarding this clonotype: A much larger clonotype is one base distant, so this may be a read error. The J gene is TRBJ2-7, the V gene TRBV19, with TRBD1 matching 9 bases. The length of the CDR3 is 13 residues. The germline V gene has CDR1 LNHDA and CDR2 SQIVND (reference sequence). The CDR3 loop reads CASMGQGIYGQYF. Written as DNA, the CDR3 is TGTGCCAGTATGGGACAGGGCATTTACGGGCAGTACTTC.

This clonotype was detected many times. The genes are TRBV10-3 and TRBJ1-1; 9 bases match TRBD1. V was pared by 7 bases and J by 1 base, with 4 bases of the junction left unmatched. Germline V CDR1 and CDR2: ENHRY, SYGVKD. CDR3 length equals 14 residues. The CDR3 spells CAINQDRGNTEAFF. CDR3 DNA: TGTGCCATCAACCAGGACAGGGGGAACACTGAAGCTTTCTTT.

V gene TRBV20-1 combines with J gene TRBJ2-5; 12 bases map to TRBD2. Germline V gene data show CDR1 as DFQATT and CDR2 as SNEGSKA (reference sequence). The V gene end was trimmed by 0 bases and the J gene end by 5 bases; junction bases not matched to a gene: 1. CDR3 length: 14 amino acids. CDR3: CSARDLAGGETQYF. DNA of the CDR3: TGCAGTGCTAGAGATCTAGCGGGAGGGGAGACCCAGTACTTC.

CDR3 nucleotide sequence: TGTGCCAGCAGGACCCGACCGGGACAGTTACAAGAGACCCAGTACTTC. Protein: CASRTRPGQLQETQYF. The J gene is TRBJ2-5, the V gene TRBV11-1, with 7 bases aligning to TRBD1. This CDR3 contains 16 residues. CDR1 and CDR2 (germline): SGHAT, FQDESV (reference sequence). Unmatched junction bases numbered 12, after V lost 6 bases and J lost 2 bases.

At least ten counts were recorded for this clonotype. The chain joins TRBV25-1 to TRBJ1-2, with a possible D match to TRBD1 (5 bases). Germline V CDR1 and CDR2: MGHDK, SYGVNS. The CDR3 totals 16 residues. The V end was cut by 0 bases, the J end by 4 bases, with 15 bases between. CDR3: CASSEYGGAHSYGYTF. For the CDR3, the DNA is TGTGCCAGCAGTGAATATGGCGGGGCTCACTCCTATGGCTACACCTTC.

The rearrangement joins TRBV19 to TRBJ2-2, with TRBD2 matching 9 bases. The ends lost 3 bases at V and 5 bases at J; junction bases unmatched: 7. The CDR3 is made up of 16 amino acids. In germline, CDR1 is LNHDA, CDR2 SQIVND (reference sequence). CDR3 protein: CASSIISGRPTGELFF. DNA of the CDR3: TGTGCCAGTAGTATTATAAGCGGGAGGCCGACCGGGGAGCTGTTTTTT.

This clonotype was counted ten times or more. The chain employs TRBV7-3 and TRBJ1-6; 9 bases map to TRBD1. Germline CDR1 is SGHTA and CDR2 is FQGTGA. The CDR3 length is 13 residues. V was pared by 5 bases and J by 10 bases, with 3 bases of the junction left unmatched. The CDR3: CASSQGQGSPLHF. In DNA form, the CDR3 reads TGTGCCAGCAGCCAAGGACAGGGGTCACCCCTCCACTTT.

Only one count was recorded for this clonotype. V and J are TRBV10-3 and TRBJ1-6; 7 nucleotides agree with TRBD1. Germline values: CDR1 ENHRY, CDR2 SYGVKD. The CDR3 length is 15 residues. The V and J ends lost 2 bases and 7 bases, in that order; junction bases with no gene match: 5. Here the CDR3 DNA reads TGTGCCATCAGTGAGACAGGACAGGTGAATTCACCCCTCCACTTT. Encoded protein: CAISETGQVNSPLHF.

The V gene is TRBV25-1, the J gene TRBJ1-2, with D hard to call. Germline-derived CDR1 and CDR2 are MGHDK and SYGVNS. Trimming took off 11 bases at V and 7 bases at J, with 23 bases between the two ends. The CDR3 runs to 14 residues. CDR3 nucleotides: TGTGCCTGGAGTCCTATGGACCGTTTGGGTGGCTACACCTTC. Translation: CAWSPMDRLGGYTF.

The count of this clonotype is one. The rearrangement joins TRBV6-5 to TRBJ1-2; D perhaps matches TRBD1 (5 bases). CDR3 length equals 14 residues. Germline CDR1 is MNHEY and CDR2 is SVGAGI. With 4 bases removed from V and 11 bases from J, the gap between germline ends came to 20 bases. The CDR3 bases are TGTGCCAGCAGTTTTTCGCCCCGGACATTCTTGTACACCTTC. Its protein product is CASSFSPRTFLYTF.

This clonotype was recorded a few times. The chain couples TRBV6-5 to TRBJ2-2; tentatively, D is TRBD1 (6 bases). CDR3 size: 16 residues. Germline CDR1 is MNHEY and CDR2 is SVGAGI. Trimming shortened V by 5 bases and J by 2 bases, and 15 bases separated the two germline ends. CDR3: CASSRPGQINTGELFF. The CDR3 DNA sequence: TGTGCCAGCAGTCGTCCCGGACAGATAAACACCGGGGAGCTGTTTTTT.

This clonotype was detected many times. CDR3 region: CASSSTSYEQYF. DNA for the CDR3: TGTGCCAGCAGTTCCACCTCCTACGAGCAGTACTTC. The gene calls are TRBV2 and TRBJ2-7; no clear D. This CDR3 region has 12 residues. In germline, CDR1 is SNHLY, CDR2 FYNNEI. Trimming pared 5 bases from V and 0 bases from J, leaving 5 bases between.

The chain is built from TRBV7-9 and TRBJ1-2, with D unclear. This CDR3 has 12 residues. Germline CDR1 reads SEHNR; CDR2 reads FQNEAQ (reference sequence). V dropped 4 bases and J dropped 8 bases, with 11 bases sitting between them. CDR3 loop: CASSSGPQGYTF. DNA for the CDR3: TGTGCCAGCAGCTCGGGTCCACAGGGCTACACCTTC. The full variable domain, rest sourced from reference TRBV7-9 and TRBJ1-2, is DTGVSQNPRHKITKRGQNVTFRCDPISEHNRLYWYRQTLGQGPEFLTYFQNEAQLEKSRLLSDRFSAERPKGSFSTLEIQRTEQGDSAMYLCASSSGPQGYTFGSGTRLTVV.

The V call is TRBV25-1, the J call TRBJ2-3; the match to TRBD2 covers 7 bases. Unmatched junction bases numbered 2, after V lost 6 bases and J lost 2 bases. Germline CDR1 is MGHDK and CDR2 is SYGVNS. The CDR3 totals 13 residues. This CDR3 reads CASSLADTDTQYF. DNA of the CDR3: TGTGCCAGCAGCCTAGCGGACACAGATACGCAGTATTTT.